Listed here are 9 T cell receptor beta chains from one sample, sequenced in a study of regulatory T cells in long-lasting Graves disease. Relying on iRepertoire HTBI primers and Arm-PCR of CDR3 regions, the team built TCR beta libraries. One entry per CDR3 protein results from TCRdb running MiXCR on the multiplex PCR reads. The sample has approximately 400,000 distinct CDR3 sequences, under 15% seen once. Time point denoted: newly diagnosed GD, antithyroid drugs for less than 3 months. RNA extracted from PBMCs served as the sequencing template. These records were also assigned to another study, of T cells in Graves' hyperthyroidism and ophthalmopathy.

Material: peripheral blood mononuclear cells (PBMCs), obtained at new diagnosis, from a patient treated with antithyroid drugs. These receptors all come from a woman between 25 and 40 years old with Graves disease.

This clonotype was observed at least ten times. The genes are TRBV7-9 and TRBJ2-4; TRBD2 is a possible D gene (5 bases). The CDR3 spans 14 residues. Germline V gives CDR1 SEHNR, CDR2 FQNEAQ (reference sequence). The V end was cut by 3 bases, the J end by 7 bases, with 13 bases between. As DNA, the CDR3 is TGTGCCAGCAGCTTCCGGGATGTCAGGAACATTCAGTACTTC. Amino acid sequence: CASSFRDVRNIQYF.

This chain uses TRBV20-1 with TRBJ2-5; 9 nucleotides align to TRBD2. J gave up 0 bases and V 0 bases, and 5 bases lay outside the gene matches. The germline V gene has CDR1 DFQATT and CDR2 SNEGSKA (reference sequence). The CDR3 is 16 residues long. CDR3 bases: TGCAGTGCTAGAGAGGCGACTAGCGGAGACCAAGAGACCCAGTACTTC. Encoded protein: CSAREATSGDQETQYF.

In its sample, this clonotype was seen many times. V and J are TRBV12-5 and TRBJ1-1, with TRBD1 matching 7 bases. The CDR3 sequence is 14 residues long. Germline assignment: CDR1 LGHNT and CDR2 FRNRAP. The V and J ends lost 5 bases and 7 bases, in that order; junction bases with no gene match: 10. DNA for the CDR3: TGTGCTAGTGGTGGATCCGGGACAGCAATTGAAGCTTTCTTT. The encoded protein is CASGGSGTAIEAFF.

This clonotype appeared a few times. This CDR3 reads CASSISGAYEQYF. CDR3 DNA: TGTGCCAGTAGTATAAGCGGGGCCTACGAGCAGTACTTC. V is TRBV19 and J is TRBJ2-7; TRBD2 matches 7 bases. J lost 2 bases, V lost 2 bases, and 0 bases had no gene match. The CDR3 is 13 residues long. The germline V gene encodes CDR1 LNHDA and CDR2 SQIVND (reference sequence).

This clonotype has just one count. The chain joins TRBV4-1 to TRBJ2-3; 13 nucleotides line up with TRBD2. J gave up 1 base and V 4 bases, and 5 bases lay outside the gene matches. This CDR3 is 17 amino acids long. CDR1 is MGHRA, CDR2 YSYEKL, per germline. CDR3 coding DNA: TGCGCCAGCAGCCGAGATGGGACTAGCGGGGGCACAGATACGCAGTATTTT. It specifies CASSRDGTSGGTDTQYF.

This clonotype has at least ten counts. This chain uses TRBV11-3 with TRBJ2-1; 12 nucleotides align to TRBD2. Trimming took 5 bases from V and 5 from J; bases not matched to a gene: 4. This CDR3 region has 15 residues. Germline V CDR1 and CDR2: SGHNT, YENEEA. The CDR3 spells CASSASGRADNEQFF. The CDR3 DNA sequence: TGTGCCAGCAGCGCTAGCGGGAGGGCGGACAATGAGCAGTTCTTC.

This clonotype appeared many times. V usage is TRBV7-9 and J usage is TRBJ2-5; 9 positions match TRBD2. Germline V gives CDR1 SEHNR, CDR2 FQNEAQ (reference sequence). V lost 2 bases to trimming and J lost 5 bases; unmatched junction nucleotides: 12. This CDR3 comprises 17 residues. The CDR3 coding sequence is TGTGCCAGCAGCTTATTTTCCCAGCGGGAGGATCCGGAGACCCAGTACTTC. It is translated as CASSLFSQREDPETQYF.

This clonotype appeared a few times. For the CDR3, the DNA is TGTGCCAGCAGTTCCCGGGACGGACGCTACGAGCAGTACTTC. This encodes CASSSRDGRYEQYF. V gene TRBV28 combines with J gene TRBJ2-7; D possibly uses TRBD1 or TRBD2 (5 bases each). The CDR3 loop spans 14 amino acids. The germline V gene has CDR1 MDHEN and CDR2 SYDVKM. Trimming took off 4 bases at V and 3 bases at J, with 13 bases between the two ends.

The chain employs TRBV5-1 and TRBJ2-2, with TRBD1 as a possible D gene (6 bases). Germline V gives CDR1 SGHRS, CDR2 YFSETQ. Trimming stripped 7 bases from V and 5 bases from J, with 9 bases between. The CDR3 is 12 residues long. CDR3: CASAQGTGELFF. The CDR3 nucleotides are TGCGCCAGCGCCCAGGGGACCGGGGAGCTGTTTTTT.